The clone carrying this T cell receptor beta chain was seen only once. The source of the sample is a study of technical replicates of blood from a handful of donors. Trimming stripped 3 bases from V and 3 bases from J, with 14 bases between. This CDR3 spans 15 amino acids. In germline, CDR1 is KGHSH, CDR2 LQKENI. Libraries were prepared by immunoSEQ multiplex PCR; TCRdb keeps only in-frame clonotypes and omits some of them. The table lists tens of thousands of clones, 95% to 97% of them singletons. The chain is built from TRBV18 and TRBJ1-1, with TRBD1 as a possible D gene (5 bases). Sequenced material: T cells isolated from PBMCs. The origin of this receptor is a human donor in good health. This CDR3 reads CASSPLAGQDTEAFF. The DNA for the CDR3 is TGTGCCAGCTCACCTCTCGCAGGGCAGGACACTGAAGCTTTCTTT.